This T cell receptor beta chain was captured by sequencing in a study of blood T cell repertoires in COVID-19 (dated by TCRdb to the early 2020s). About the full investigation: Samples covering the acute and convalescent phases of COVID-19 were provided by collaborators in the United States, Italy and Spain. The prospective study material was composed of cDNA or gDNA derived from T cells, B-cell-depleted T cells, or PBMCs. Deeply sampled blood TCRbeta repertoires from subjects exposed to, actively infected with, or recovered from COVID-19 were included in the dataset. The repertoires were released in a freely available public database intended as a resource for research on the immune response to SARS-CoV-2. The samples were drawn from the first 160 participants of the ongoing ImmuneRACE study and from more than 1,000 subjects provided by 6 global collaborators. The sample metadata nearly always contained a de-identified subject ID, COVID-19 status, age in years and sex. HLA class I and class II types, where available, came from metadata supplied by the sample provider rather than from assay-based typing. Study-wide findings and limitations: The amount of clinical and demographic metadata varied by source and participant and was provided uncurated.

Collaborating institutions collected whole blood in K2EDTA tubes following their own protocols. For TCRbeta analysis, collaborator samples were shipped as frozen whole blood, as isolated PBMCs, or as DNA extracted from either sample type. TCRbeta CDR3 regions were amplified from genomic DNA by means of the immunoSEQ Assay, a bias-controlled multiplex PCR. The authors' analysis ran thus. Nucleated cell counts per sample were estimated from amplification of reference gene primers within the assay. Sequence reads were collapsed and filtered to measure the absolute abundance of every unique TCRbeta CDR3 rearrangement. For each sample, productive Simpson clonality was calculated as the square root of Simpson's diversity index over productive rearrangements. TCRdb took over this immuneACCESS table, retaining in-frame rearrangements with V and J assigned. Such tables are incomplete; in checked studies, under half of the missing clones stem from an unresolved V gene, and the remainder is unexplained. The V and J calls and the clone size are those of that table, but D and trimming were determined from the DNA. The sample records about 120,000 clones, around four fifths of which are singletons. The leading ten clones occupy roughly 7.1% of the sample.

Note on this clone: Its antigen target is currently unknown. Base qualities are not recorded, but no much larger clone differs from it by a single base.

The receptor comes from a man between 65 and 79 years old with active or convalescent COVID-19. The material sequenced was peripheral blood.

The CDR3 reads as follows: CASSATVQETQYF. The sequenced DNA: TGTGCCAGCTCAGCGACAGTCCAAGAGACCCAGTACTTC. The sequence joins TRBV18 to TRBJ2-5; perhaps TRBD1 is the D gene, with 5 bases matching. Spanning cysteine to phenylalanine, the CDR3 consists of 13 amino acids. The read is trimmed to its CDR3 DNA, 39 bases read in frame from base 1. Trimming takes 5 bases from V and 1 base from J, and the germline ends sit 8 bases apart. CDR1 and CDR2 were assigned from the germline V gene as KGHSH and LQKENI.